These 18 T cell receptor beta chains were sequenced from one sample in a study of T cells in Graves' hyperthyroidism and ophthalmopathy. TCR beta CDR3 region amplification was performed from RNA transcripts. TCR CDR3 regions were first amplified by RT-PCR with HTBI primers. From the multiplex PCR reads, TCRdb called clonotypes with MiXCR, one entry per CDR3 protein. The data contain about 640,000 distinct CDR3 sequences, roughly 20% of them seen just once; the ten biggest clones take up around a third. The sample comprised blood. The origin of the receptors is a young man with Graves' ophthalmopathy.

This sequence joins TRBV10-2 and TRBJ1-5; D remains unclear. V was cut by 1 base and J by 7 bases, with 8 bases left in between. In germline, CDR1 is WSHSY, CDR2 SAAADI. This CDR3 spans 13 amino acids. CDR3 nucleotides: TGCGCCAGCAGTGAGTATACAGCCCAGCCCCAGCATTTT. Its protein is CASSEYTAQPQHF.

J is TRBJ2-1 and V is TRBV7-2, with TRBD2 matching 14 bases. In germline, CDR1 is SGHTA, CDR2 FQGNSA. V gave up 2 bases and J gave up 3 bases; unmatched junction bases: 9. The CDR3 runs to 19 residues. CDR3: CASSLLRRLAGGSYNEQFF. As DNA, the CDR3 is TGTGCCAGCAGCTTATTGAGGCGACTAGCGGGAGGGAGCTACAATGAGCAGTTCTTC.

This clonotype was picked up a small number of times. This rearrangement joins TRBV5-1 to TRBJ2-7, with 8 bases aligning to TRBD1. In germline, CDR1 is SGHRS, CDR2 YFSETQ. J was trimmed by 2 bases and V by 0 bases; bases with no gene match: 4. There are 15 residues in the CDR3. CDR3 nucleotide sequence: TGCGCCAGCAGCTTGGGGGACAGGACGACCTACGAGCAGTACTTC. This translates into CASSLGDRTTYEQYF.

The chain employs TRBV6-1 and TRBJ2-1; 10 nucleotides agree with TRBD1. The CDR3 has 17 residues. The germline CDR1 and CDR2 sequences are MNHNS and SASEGT. With 0 bases clipped from V and 2 bases from J, the junction kept 4 bases outside the gene matches. This CDR3 reads CASSEARDRGPYNEQFF. DNA of the CDR3: TGTGCCAGCAGTGAAGCGAGGGACAGGGGCCCCTACAATGAGCAGTTCTTC.

The chain uses TRBV4-1 and TRBJ2-7; tentative D call: TRBD1 (6 bases). Between the trimmed V and J ends, which lost 0 bases and 0 bases, there was a span of 12 bases. CDR1 and CDR2 from the germline V gene are MGHRA and YSYEKL. This CDR3 is built from 16 residues. The CDR3 protein is CASSQDPGASSYEQYF. DNA for the CDR3: TGCGCCAGCAGCCAAGATCCAGGGGCCAGCTCCTACGAGCAGTACTTC.

The sample holds many counts of this clonotype. The V call is TRBV28, the J call TRBJ1-1; unclear D gene. Trimming left V 2 bases short and J 3 bases short, with 13 bases between. CDR3 length equals 15 residues. CDR1 MDHEN and CDR2 SYDVKM come from the germline V gene. The CDR3 DNA reads as TGTGCCAGCAGTTTACGGACTATGAGAGACACTGAAGCTTTCTTT. Translating it yields CASSLRTMRDTEAFF.

This clonotype turned up a few times. V gene TRBV6-2 or TRBV6-3 combines with J gene TRBJ2-2; D perhaps matches TRBD2 (6 bases). The germline gives CDR1 MNHEY, CDR2 SVGEGT. The germline V and J ends were trimmed by 2 bases and 6 bases, with 16 bases remaining between them. This CDR3 contains 16 residues. The CDR3, as DNA: TGTGCCAGCAGTTACGTTAGCGGAAGAGGGTCCGGGGAGCTGTTTTTT. Encoded protein: CASSYVSGRGSGELFF.

This clonotype was observed a few times. This chain joins TRBV20-1 and TRBJ2-1; 7 nucleotides agree with TRBD1. J lost 7 bases, V lost 4 bases, and 4 bases had no gene match. Germline CDR1 DFQATT, CDR2 SNEGSKA (reference sequence). The CDR3 contains 12 residues. CDR3 in amino acids: CSATGQQNEQFF. The DNA for the CDR3 is TGCAGTGCTACGGGACAGCAGAATGAGCAGTTCTTC.

To note about this clonotype: A much larger clonotype is one base distant, so this may be a read error. The gene calls are TRBV2 and TRBJ1-5, with no clear D. CDR1 is SNHLY, CDR2 FYNNEI, per germline. The CDR3 runs 14 residues. The CDR3 here is CVSRMTDGNQPQHF. The CDR3 coding sequence is TGTGTCAGCAGAATGACGGACGGCAATCAGCCCCAGCATTTT.

V is TRBV27 and J is TRBJ2-7, with 7 bases fitting TRBD1. V shed 2 bases and J 2 bases; nucleotides not matched to a gene: 6. Per germline, CDR1 MNHEY and CDR2 SMNVEV (reference sequence). The CDR3 loop spans 15 amino acids. The CDR3 reads CASSLSFQGAYEQYF. The CDR3 region has the DNA TGTGCCAGCAGTTTAAGCTTTCAGGGGGCCTACGAGCAGTACTTC.

V usage is TRBV28 and J usage is TRBJ2-2, with TRBD1 matching 7 bases. Germline V lookup: CDR1 MDHEN, CDR2 SYDVKM. The CDR3 is 14 residues long. Trimming took 9 bases from V and 3 from J; bases not matched to a gene: 7. The CDR3 reads CASNRGGYTGELFF. DNA for the CDR3: TGTGCCAGTAACAGGGGTGGATACACCGGGGAGCTGTTTTTT.

The chain recombines TRBV12-3 or TRBV12-4 with TRBJ2-7, with a possible D match to TRBD2 (7 bases). Trimming removed 10 bases at V and 9 bases at J, with 25 bases between. CDR3 length equals 14 residues. The CDR3 sequence is CATGTTPDRSAQYF. Here the CDR3 DNA reads TGTGCCACCGGGACTACCCCCGACAGGTCGGCGCAGTACTTC.

The gene calls are TRBV11-2 and TRBJ2-5; D is unresolved. V was cut by 5 bases and J by 0 bases, with 10 bases left in between. The CDR3 has 14 amino acids. From germline, CDR1 is SGHAT and CDR2 FQNNGV. The CDR3 sequence: CASSPSDHQETQYF. DNA of the CDR3: TGTGCCAGCAGCCCCTCCGACCACCAAGAGACCCAGTACTTC.

This clonotype was found a few times. The CDR3 sequence: CSARDLKDYTGELFF. The CDR3, as DNA: TGCAGTGCTAGAGATCTCAAGGACTACACCGGGGAGCTGTTTTTT. The gene calls are TRBV20-1 and TRBJ2-2; possible D gene TRBD2, 5 bases. The CDR3 consists of 15 residues. The ends were cut back, 0 bases at V and 3 bases at J, with 11 bases in the middle. Germline CDR1 is DFQATT and CDR2 is SNEGSKA (reference sequence).

This chain connects TRBV4-2 to TRBJ2-1; either TRBD1 or TRBD2 may supply D (5 bases each). The CDR3 consists of 13 residues. Trimming pared 4 bases from V and 9 bases from J, leaving 13 bases between. The germline V gene has CDR1 LGHNA and CDR2 YNFKEQ. In DNA form, the CDR3 reads TGTGCCAGCAGCCTAGGGATGAGGGGTGAGCAGTTCTTC. Protein sequence: CASSLGMRGEQFF.

This clonotype appeared many times. The rearrangement links TRBV6-2 or TRBV6-3 to TRBJ2-2; 8 positions agree with TRBD2. The CDR3 consists of 14 residues. Looked up from germline, CDR1 is MNHEY and CDR2 is SVGEGT. Trimming took 4 bases from V and 3 from J; bases not matched to a gene: 1. DNA of the CDR3: TGTGCCAGCAGTTCACTAGCGGACACCGGGGAGCTGTTTTTT. Its protein is CASSSLADTGELFF.

This chain connects TRBV10-2 to TRBJ2-7; no clear D. This CDR3 has 15 amino acids. The germline V and J ends were trimmed by 2 bases and 1 base, with 12 bases remaining between them. The germline V gene has CDR1 WSHSY and CDR2 SAAADI. CDR3 residues: CASSEVRPSSYEQYF. CDR3 bases: TGCGCCAGCAGTGAGGTCAGGCCATCTTCCTACGAGCAGTACTTC.

The chain employs TRBV28 and TRBJ2-7; 9 bases map to TRBD1. The CDR3 runs to 13 residues. V was clipped by 5 bases and J by 6 bases; unmatched bases: 5. Germline-derived CDR1 and CDR2 are MDHEN and SYDVKM. The CDR3 loop is CASSLPDRGEQYF. DNA of the CDR3: TGTGCCAGCAGTCTACCGGACAGGGGCGAGCAGTACTTC.